A single count supports the clone carrying this T cell receptor (beta chain). V gave up 5 bases and J gave up 4 bases, with 8 bases separating them. The CDR3 is 13 amino acids. CDR1 is SNHLY, CDR2 FYNNEI, per germline. This entry is derived from a study of blood T cell repertoires in COVID-19. In the original analysis: Amplifying reference gene primers gave estimates of nucleated cell counts. The data were produced by immunoSEQ multiplex PCR, yet TCRdb's version contains in-frame clones alone and is incomplete. The V and J calls and clone size come from that table; D and trimming were worked out from the DNA. Among 200,000 to 250,000 clones listed, about 83% were seen once.

The chain is built from TRBV2 and TRBJ1-4; D might be TRBD1 (5 bases). The receptor comes from a human donor in a cohort sampled during active COVID-19. Sequenced input: peripheral blood. The DNA for the CDR3 is TGTGCCAGCAGTCGGGACTTTAATGAAAAACTGTTTTTT. Protein product: CASSRDFNEKLFF.